This T cell receptor (beta chain) was found in a study of blood T cells in healthy people across ages. The germline V gene encodes CDR1 DFQATT and CDR2 SNEGSKA (reference sequence). Trimming cost V 2 bases and J 5 bases, with 15 bases left between them. The CDR3 runs to 14 residues. Next came a second PCR, run for about 6 to 12 cycles, which used a sample-barcoded 5' primer along with a J-beta primer mix. TCRdb re-called the 5' RACE reads with MiXCR, one entry per CDR3 protein. This sample has approximately 1,000,000 distinct CDR3 sequences, with 35% to 45% found just once. The sequencing input was blood. The TCR comes from a young man in good health. The J gene is TRBJ2-5, the V gene TRBV20-1, with D unclear. The CDR3 DNA is TGCAGTGCTAGACCCTCAGGCCTGTTGGAGACCCAGTACTTC. It is translated as CSARPSGLLETQYF.